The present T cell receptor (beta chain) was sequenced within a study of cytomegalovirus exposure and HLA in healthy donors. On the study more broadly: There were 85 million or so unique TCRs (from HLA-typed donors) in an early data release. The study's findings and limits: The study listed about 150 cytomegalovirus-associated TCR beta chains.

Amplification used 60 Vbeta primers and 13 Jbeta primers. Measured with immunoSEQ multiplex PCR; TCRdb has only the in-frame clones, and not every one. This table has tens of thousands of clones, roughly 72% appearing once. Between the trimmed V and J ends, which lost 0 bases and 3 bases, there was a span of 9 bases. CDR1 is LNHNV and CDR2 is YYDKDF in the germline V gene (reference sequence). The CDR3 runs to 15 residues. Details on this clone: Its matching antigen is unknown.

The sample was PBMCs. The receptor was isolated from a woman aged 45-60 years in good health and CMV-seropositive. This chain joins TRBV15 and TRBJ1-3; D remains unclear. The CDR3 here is CATSRDVRDGNTIYF. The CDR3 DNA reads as TGTGCCACCAGCAGAGATGTCCGAGATGGAAACACCATATATTTT.